The T cell receptor beta chain under discussion was sequenced for a study of T cell responses to AZD1222 COVID-19 vaccine. Study-level findings and limits: Only 5 to 7 AZD1222 recipients were seropositive at baseline. Spike-specific TCR breadth rose after two AZD1222 doses, and depth rose as well. Dominant at 160-218 and 743-854, vaccine-associated CD4 TCRs also spanned spike. Donors, mostly white British, included more females; clonal diversity was possibly underestimated.

Clones were read by immunoSEQ multiplex PCR, and TCRdb kept only the in-frame ones, dropping some. The profile shows roughly 140,000 clones, more than 90% of them singletons. With V trimmed by 3 bases and J by 1 base, 7 bases remained unmatched. This CDR3 comprises 16 residues. CDR1 and CDR2 (germline): SGHVS, FNYEAQ. To note about this clone: Antigen: not known.

V and J are TRBV7-6 and TRBJ2-5, with 8 bases aligning to TRBD2. This sample comprised peripheral blood, obtained 28 days after the second AZD1222 dose. This receptor was obtained from an adult who received the AZD1222 COVID-19 vaccine. CDR3 residues: CASSLNSGAAQETQYF. The CDR3 region has the DNA TGTGCCAGCAGCTTGAATAGCGGGGCGGCCCAAGAGACCCAGTACTTC.